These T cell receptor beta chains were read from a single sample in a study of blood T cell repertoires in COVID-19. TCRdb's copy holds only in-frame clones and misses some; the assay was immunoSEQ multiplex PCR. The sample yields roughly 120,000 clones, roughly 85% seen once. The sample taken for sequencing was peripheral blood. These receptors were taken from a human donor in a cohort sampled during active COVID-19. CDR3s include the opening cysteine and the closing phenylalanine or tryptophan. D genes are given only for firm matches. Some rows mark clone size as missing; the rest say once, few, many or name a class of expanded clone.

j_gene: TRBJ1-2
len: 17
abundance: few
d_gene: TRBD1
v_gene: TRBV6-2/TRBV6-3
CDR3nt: TGTGCCAGCAGTTACCCTGACAGGGCGAACCCTAACTATGGCTACACCTTC
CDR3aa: CASSYPDRANPNYGYTF

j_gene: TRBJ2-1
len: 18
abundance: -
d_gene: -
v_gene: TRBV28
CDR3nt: TGTGCCAGCAGTGAGCGAAATTATAGGGGCCTCGTCTACAATGAGCAGTTCTTC
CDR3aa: CASSERNYRGLVYNEQFF

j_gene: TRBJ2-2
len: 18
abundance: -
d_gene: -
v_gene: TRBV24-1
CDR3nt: TGTGCCACCAGTGAACACCTGACTAGTCTTTCCAACACCGGGGAGCTGTTTTTT
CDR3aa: CATSEHLTSLSNTGELFF

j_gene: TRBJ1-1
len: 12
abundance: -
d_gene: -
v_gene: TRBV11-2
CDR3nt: TGTGCCAGCAGCTTGGCGGACAGTGAAGCTTTCTTT
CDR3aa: CASSLADSEAFF

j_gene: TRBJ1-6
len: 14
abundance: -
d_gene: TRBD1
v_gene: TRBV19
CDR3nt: TGTGCCAGTAGCAACAGGGGGCAACAATCACCCCTCCACTTT
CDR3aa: CASSNRGQQSPLHF

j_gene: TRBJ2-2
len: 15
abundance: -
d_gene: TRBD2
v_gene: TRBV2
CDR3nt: TGTGCCAGCAGCCGACTAGCGGGGAGCACCGGGGAGCTGTTTTTT
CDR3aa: CASSRLAGSTGELFF

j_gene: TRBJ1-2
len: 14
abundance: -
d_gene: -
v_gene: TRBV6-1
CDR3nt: TGTGCCAGCAGTGAAGTGGGGGGGGTCGGTGGCTACACCTTC
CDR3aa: CASSEVGGVGGYTF

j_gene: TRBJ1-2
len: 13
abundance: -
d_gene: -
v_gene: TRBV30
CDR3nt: TGTGCCGGGTCTAGAGGCTTCAACTATGGCTACACCTTC
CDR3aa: CAGSRGFNYGYTF

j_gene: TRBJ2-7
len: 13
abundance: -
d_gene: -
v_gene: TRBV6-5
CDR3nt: TGTGCCAGCACAGGGCGGTTCTCCTACGAGCAGTACTTC
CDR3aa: CASTGRFSYEQYF

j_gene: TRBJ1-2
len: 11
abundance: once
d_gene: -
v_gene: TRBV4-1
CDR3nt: TGCGCCAGCGGTCGGAACTATGGCTACACCTTC
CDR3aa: CASGRNYGYTF

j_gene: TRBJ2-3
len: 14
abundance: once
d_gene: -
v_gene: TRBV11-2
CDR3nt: TGTGCCAGCAGCCGGACAGATAGCACAGATACGCAGTATTTT
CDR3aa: CASSRTDSTDTQYF

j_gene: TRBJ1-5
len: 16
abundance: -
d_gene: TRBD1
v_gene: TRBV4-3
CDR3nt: TGCGCCAGCAGCCAAGATTGGGGACAGGGGGATCAGCCCCAGCATTTT
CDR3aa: CASSQDWGQGDQPQHF

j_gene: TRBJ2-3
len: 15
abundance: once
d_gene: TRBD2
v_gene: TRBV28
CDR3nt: TGTGCCAGCAGCTCTAGCGGGGGGGTGGCAGATACGCAGTATTTT
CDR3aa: CASSSSGGVADTQYF

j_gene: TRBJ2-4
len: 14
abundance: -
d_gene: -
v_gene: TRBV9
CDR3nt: TGTGCCAGCAGCGGGGAAGGGAGAGGAAACATTCAGTACTTC
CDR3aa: CASSGEGRGNIQYF

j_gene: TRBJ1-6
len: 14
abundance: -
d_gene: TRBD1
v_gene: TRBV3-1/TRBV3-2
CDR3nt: TGTGCCAGCAGCCAAGGGACAGGGGGCTCACCCCTCCACTTT
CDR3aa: CASSQGTGGSPLHF